The present T cell receptor (beta chain) was sequenced within a study of shared clonotypes between healthy human individuals. On the study more broadly: Each donor contributed plates that comprised three CD4 naive, three CD4 memory, two CD8 naive and one CD8 memory.

Researchers partitioned CD4+ cells into CD45RA+ naive and CD45RA-negative memory subsets. The CDR3 covers 17 residues. CDR1 is LNHNV, CDR2 YYDKDF, per germline (reference sequence). V gave up 6 bases and J gave up 5 bases, with 25 bases separating them. The protocol was immunoSEQ multiplex PCR, while the TCRdb copy is restricted to in-frame clones and leaves out a portion. The sample consists of approximately 1.4 million clones, 95% to 99% of them appearing once. The receptor was derived from a man aged 25-40 years in good health. The material sequenced was naive CD4+ T cells sorted from blood. Subset denoted: CD45RA+ positively selected. The chain combines TRBV15 with TRBJ2-5; possible D gene TRBD2, 5 bases. The CDR3 sequence is CATSPGPVRRQSETQYF. The CDR3 nucleotides are TGTGCCACCAGTCCCGGGCCCGTAAGGAGGCAGTCGGAGACCCAGTACTTC.